This is a list of T cell receptor beta chains from one sample in a study of circulating CD8 cells and anti-PD-1 response in melanoma. In TCRdb, the reads were re-called with MiXCR into one record per CDR3 protein. The table shows hundreds of distinct CDR3 sequences, with around 10% occurring only once. This sample comprised CD8+ T cells from PBMCs, obtained at baseline or after one month of anti-PD-1 therapy (not recorded which). Receptor source: a human donor with melanoma. Both conserved end residues are trimmed from each CDR3. The order of the fields is CDR3 protein, J gene, V gene.

ASSLGQGAYNEQF TRBJ2-1 TRBV12-3/TRBV12-4
ASSLSGRGRGNTEAF TRBJ1-1 TRBV13